This TCR beta chain was sequenced in a study of beta chain features in type 1 diabetes. Study outcomes and limitations: Equally in patients and controls, PCR might preferentially amplify shorter templates.

This clone was recorded a few times. Its specificity is not known. The CDR3 is 12 residues long. The ends were cut back, 3 bases at V and 4 bases at J, with 7 bases in the middle. Per germline, CDR1 LNHDA and CDR2 SQIVND (reference sequence). Expressed TCRB transcripts were sequenced after all isolated RNA was converted to cDNA. Regulatory, naive and central memory T cell samples averaged around 3.6 million reads. TCRdb's table, derived via immunoSEQ multiplex PCR, lists solely in-frame clones and lacks some. The sample lists 500,000 to 700,000 clones; around a sixth were seen once. This chain connects TRBV19 to TRBJ2-7; D ambiguous. The specimen was naive CD4+ T cells from blood. This sequence originates from a man aged 18-30 years in good health. CDR3 bases: TGTGCCAGTAGTATTTCGGATTACGAGCAGTACTTC. This sequence encodes CASSISDYEQYF.